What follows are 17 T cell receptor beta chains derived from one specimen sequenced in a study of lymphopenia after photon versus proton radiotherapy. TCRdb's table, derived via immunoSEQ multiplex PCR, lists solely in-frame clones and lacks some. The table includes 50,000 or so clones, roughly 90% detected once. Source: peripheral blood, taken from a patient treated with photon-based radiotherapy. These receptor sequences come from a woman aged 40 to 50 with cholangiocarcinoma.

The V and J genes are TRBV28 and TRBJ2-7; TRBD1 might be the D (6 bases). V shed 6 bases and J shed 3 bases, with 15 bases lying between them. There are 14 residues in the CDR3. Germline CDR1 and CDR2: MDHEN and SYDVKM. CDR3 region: CASSPGQSNYEQYF. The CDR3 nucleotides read TGTGCCAGCAGCCCTGGACAGAGCAACTACGAGCAGTACTTC.

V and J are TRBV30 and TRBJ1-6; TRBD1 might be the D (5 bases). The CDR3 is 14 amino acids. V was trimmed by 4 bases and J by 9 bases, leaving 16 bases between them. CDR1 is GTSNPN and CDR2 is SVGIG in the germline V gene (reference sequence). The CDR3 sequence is CAWKQRGRSSPLHF. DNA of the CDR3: TGTGCCTGGAAACAGAGGGGCCGTAGTTCACCCCTCCACTTT. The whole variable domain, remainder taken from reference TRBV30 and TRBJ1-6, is SQTIHQWPATLVQPVGSPLSLECTVEGTSNPNLYWYRQAAGRGLQLLFYSVGIGQISSEVPQNLSASRPQDRQFILSSKKLLLSDSGFYLCAWKQRGRSSPLHFGNGTRLTVT.

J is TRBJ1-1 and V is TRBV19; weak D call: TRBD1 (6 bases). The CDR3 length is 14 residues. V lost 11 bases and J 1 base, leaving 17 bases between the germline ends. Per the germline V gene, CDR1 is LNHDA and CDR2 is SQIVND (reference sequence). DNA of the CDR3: TGTGCCGACAGGCAAAGAGCCAAGAACACTGAAGCTTTCTTT. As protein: CADRQRAKNTEAFF.

The CDR3 bases are TGTGCCAGTAGTCCGTCAGGGACAGGGAATTGGAACACTGAAGCTTTCTTT. Residues: CASSPSGTGNWNTEAFF. This chain uses TRBV19 with TRBJ1-1; 9 bases map to TRBD1. The length of the CDR3 is 17 residues. Germline-derived CDR1 and CDR2 are LNHDA and SQIVND (reference sequence). The V and J ends lost 5 bases and 1 base, in that order; junction bases with no gene match: 11.

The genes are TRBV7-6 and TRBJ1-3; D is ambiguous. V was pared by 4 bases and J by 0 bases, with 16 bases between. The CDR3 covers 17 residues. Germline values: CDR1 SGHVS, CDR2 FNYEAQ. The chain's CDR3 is CASSYDFPQTSGNTIYF. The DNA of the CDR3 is TGTGCCAGCAGCTACGATTTCCCTCAGACCTCTGGAAACACCATATATTTT. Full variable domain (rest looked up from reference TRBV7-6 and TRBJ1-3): GAGVSQSPRYKVTKRGQDVALRCDPISGHVSLYWYRQALGQGPEFLTYFNYEAQQDKSGLPNDRFSAERPEGSISTLTIQRTEQRDSAMYRCASSYDFPQTSGNTIYFGEGSWLTVV.

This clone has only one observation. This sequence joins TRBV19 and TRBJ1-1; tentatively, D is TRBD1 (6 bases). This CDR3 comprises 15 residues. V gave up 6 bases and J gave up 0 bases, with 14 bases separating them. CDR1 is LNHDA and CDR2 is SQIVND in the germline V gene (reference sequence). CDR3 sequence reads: CASRPQTGLNTEAFF. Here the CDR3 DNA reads TGTGCCAGTAGACCCCAAACAGGGTTGAACACTGAAGCTTTCTTT.

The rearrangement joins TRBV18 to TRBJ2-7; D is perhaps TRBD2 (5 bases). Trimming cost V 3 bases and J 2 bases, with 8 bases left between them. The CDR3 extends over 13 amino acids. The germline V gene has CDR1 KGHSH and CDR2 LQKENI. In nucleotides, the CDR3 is TGTGCCAGCTCACCCCCGGGGACCTACGAGCAGTACTTC. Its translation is CASSPPGTYEQYF.

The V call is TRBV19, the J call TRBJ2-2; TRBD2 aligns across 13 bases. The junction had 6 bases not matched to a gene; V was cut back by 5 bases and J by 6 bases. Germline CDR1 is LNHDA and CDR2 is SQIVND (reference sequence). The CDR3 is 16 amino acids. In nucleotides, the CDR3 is TGTGCCAGTAGTGTAACTAGCGGGAGGGCCGCCGGGGAGCTGTTTTTT. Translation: CASSVTSGRAAGELFF.

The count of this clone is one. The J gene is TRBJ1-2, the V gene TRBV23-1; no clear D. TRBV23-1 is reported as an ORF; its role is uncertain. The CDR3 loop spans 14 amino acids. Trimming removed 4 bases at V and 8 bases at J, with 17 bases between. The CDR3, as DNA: TGCGCCAGCAGTCCTCTGGGTGTAGCGAGCGGCTACACCTTC. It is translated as CASSPLGVASGYTF.

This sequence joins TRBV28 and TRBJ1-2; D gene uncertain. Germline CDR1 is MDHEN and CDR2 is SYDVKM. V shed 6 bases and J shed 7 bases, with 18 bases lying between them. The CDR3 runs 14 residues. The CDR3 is CASRNIGLFGGYTF. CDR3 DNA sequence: TGTGCCAGCAGGAATATCGGGCTTTTTGGTGGCTACACCTTC.

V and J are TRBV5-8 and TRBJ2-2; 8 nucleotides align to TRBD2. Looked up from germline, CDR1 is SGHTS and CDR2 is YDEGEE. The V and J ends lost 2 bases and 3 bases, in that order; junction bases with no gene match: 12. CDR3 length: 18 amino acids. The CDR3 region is CASSFRPGGRLYTGELFF. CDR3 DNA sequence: TGTGCCAGCAGCTTCCGGCCTGGCGGGAGGTTGTACACCGGGGAGCTGTTTTTT.

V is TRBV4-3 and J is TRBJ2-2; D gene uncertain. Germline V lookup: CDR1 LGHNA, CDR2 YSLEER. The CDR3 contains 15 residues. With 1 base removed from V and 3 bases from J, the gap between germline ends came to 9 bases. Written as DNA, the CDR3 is TGCGCCAGCAGCCAAGGGGCCGGGTACACCGGGGAGCTGTTTTTT. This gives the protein CASSQGAGYTGELFF.

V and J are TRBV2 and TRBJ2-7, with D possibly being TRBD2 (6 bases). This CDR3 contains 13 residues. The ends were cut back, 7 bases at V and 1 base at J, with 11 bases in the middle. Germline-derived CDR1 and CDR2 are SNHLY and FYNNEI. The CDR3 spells CASKTSQSYEQYF. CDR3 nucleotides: TGTGCCAGCAAGACTAGTCAGTCCTACGAGCAGTACTTC. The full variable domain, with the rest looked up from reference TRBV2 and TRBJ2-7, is EPEVTQTPSHQVTQMGQEVILRCVPISNHLYFYWYRQILGQKVEFLVSFYNNEISEKSEIFDDQFSVERPDGSNFTLKIRSTKLEDSAMYFCASKTSQSYEQYFGPGTRLTVT.

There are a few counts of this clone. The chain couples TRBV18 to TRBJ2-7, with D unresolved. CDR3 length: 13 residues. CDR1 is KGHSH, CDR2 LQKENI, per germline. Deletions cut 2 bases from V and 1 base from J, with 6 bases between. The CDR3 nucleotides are TGTGCCAGCTCACCAGCACTATCCTACGAGCAGTACTTC. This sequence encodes CASSPALSYEQYF.

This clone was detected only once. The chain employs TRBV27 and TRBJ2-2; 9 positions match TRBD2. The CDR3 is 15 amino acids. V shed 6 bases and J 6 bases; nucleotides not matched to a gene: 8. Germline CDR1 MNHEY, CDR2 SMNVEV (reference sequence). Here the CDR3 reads CASRDSGSSAGELFF. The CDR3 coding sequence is TGTGCCAGCAGGGATAGCGGGAGCTCCGCCGGGGAGCTGTTTTTT.

CDR3 sequence reads: CAWTTGQGLSYEQYF. CDR3 bases: TGTGCCTGGACTACCGGACAGGGACTTTCCTACGAGCAGTACTTC. The J gene is TRBJ2-7, the V gene TRBV30; 8 positions agree with TRBD1. CDR3 length: 15 residues. Trimming cost V 4 bases and J 1 base; bases outside gene matches: 9. Germline V lookup: CDR1 GTSNPN, CDR2 SVGIG (reference sequence).

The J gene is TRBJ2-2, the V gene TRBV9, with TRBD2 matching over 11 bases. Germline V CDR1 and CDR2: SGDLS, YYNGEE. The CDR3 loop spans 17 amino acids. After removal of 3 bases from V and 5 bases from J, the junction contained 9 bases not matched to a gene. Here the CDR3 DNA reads TGTGCCAGCAGCGCGAGCCTAGCGGGAGGCCGAACCGGGGAGCTGTTTTTT. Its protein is CASSASLAGGRTGELFF.